These T cell receptor beta chains were read from a single sample in a study of tumor and adjacent non-tumor tissue in lung cancer. TCRdb reprocessed the multiplex PCR reads with MiXCR, giving one entry per CDR3 protein. The data show about 100,000 distinct CDR3 sequences, approximately 65% seen once. Sequenced: distant non-tumor lung tissue. These receptors were collected from a young man with non-small cell lung cancer. The CDR3 runs from the conserved cysteine through the conserved F or W. A D gene is named only where the DNA matches it firmly. The size of a clone is reported for some rows only, either as once, few or many, or as a class for expanded clones.

clone size,J gene,D gene,V gene,CDR3 DNA,CDR3 protein
.,TRBJ2-1,.,TRBV5-6,TGTGCCAGCAGCAGCTTACCGGGACTACAGGGAGGGACCTACAATGAGCAGTTCTTC,CASSSLPGLQGGTYNEQFF
.,TRBJ2-2,.,TRBV11-2,TGTGCCAGCAGCTGGGCCTTAGATCCCGGGGAGCTGTTTTTT,CASSWALDPGELFF
.,TRBJ2-5,TRBD2,TRBV5-4,TGTCCCAGCTGCTCCACAAAGCGGGGGCTAAAAGAGACCCAGTACTTC,CPSCSTKRGLKETQYF
.,TRBJ2-5,.,TRBV13,TGTGCCAGCAGCGCGTGGACGTGGAAAGAGACCCAGTACTTC,CASSAWTWKETQYF
.,TRBJ2-1,.,TRBV11-2,TGTGCCAGCAGCTTAGCGTCCAGGAATAGCAGCTACAATGAGCAGTTCTTC,CASSLASRNSSYNEQFF
.,TRBJ2-5,.,TRBV11-3,TGTGCCGGCAGCTTAGATCAGGGCTTCCAAGAGATCCAGTACTTC,CAGSLDQGFQEIQYF
.,TRBJ2-4,.,TRBV11-2,TGTGCCAGCAGCTCCAGGGGTGACATTCAGTACTTC,CASSSRGDIQYF
.,TRBJ2-5,TRBD2,TRBV4-1,TGCACCAGCAGTCTAGCGGGGGGGCCAGAGACCCAGTACTTC,CTSSLAGGPETQYF
.,TRBJ2-7,.,TRBV6-2/TRBV6-3,TGTGCCAGTGTTCCTAACGGGGGCCTCTACGAGCAGTACTTC,CASVPNGGLYEQYF
.,TRBJ2-7,.,TRBV11-1,TGTGCCAGCAGCTTAGCCCCGAATGACTCCGAGCAGTACTTC,CASSLAPNDSEQYF
.,TRBJ2-5,.,TRBV12-3/TRBV12-4,TGTGTCAGCAGTTCGTGGGACCAAGCGACCCAGTATTTC,CVSSSWDQATQYF
many,TRBJ2-1,.,TRBV12-3/TRBV12-4,TGTGCCAGCAGTTCCAGGACCCAGAGGCGAGTTTCCTACAATGAGCAGTTCTTC,CASSSRTQRRVSYNEQFF
once,TRBJ1-6,.,TRBV11-2,TGTGCCAGCAGCCTACAGACTTATAATTCACCCCTCCACTTT,CASSLQTYNSPLHF
.,TRBJ1-1,.,TRBV4-2,TGTGCCAGCAGCCAAGAACAGACGGGTGAAGCCGTCTTT,CASSQEQTGEAVF
.,TRBJ2-7,TRBD1,TRBV20-1,TGCAGTGCTAAGGGACAGGGGGAGTTCGTCCACGAGCAGTACTTC,CSAKGQGEFVHEQYF
medium-sized,TRBJ1-3,.,TRBV29-1,TGCAGCGTTGCGAGGGTTCCCTCTGGAAACACCATATATTTT,CSVARVPSGNTIYF
.,TRBJ2-2,TRBD1,TRBV20-1,TGCCGTGCTAGCCCCTCGATAGGGGGCCCCGGGGAGCTATTTTTT,CRASPSIGGPGELFF
many,TRBJ1-1,.,TRBV12-3/TRBV12-4,TGTGCCAGCAGTACACAGGTGGGTGGGGGTGAAGCTTTCTTT,CASSTQVGGGEAFF
.,TRBJ2-1,.,TRBV20-1,TGCGATGTTAGAGTGGGAACAGGGCGAAACAATGAGCAGTTCTTC,CDVRVGTGRNNEQFF
many,TRBJ2-7,TRBD1,TRBV20-1,TGCAGTGCTAGAGACCCCAGGGGGCGCGACGAGCAGTACTTC,CSARDPRGRDEQYF
.,TRBJ1-2,.,TRBV11-2,TGTACCAGCAACTTAAGTGACTATGACTACACCTTC,CTSNLSDYDYTF
.,TRBJ2-7,.,TRBV20-1,TGCAGTGCTTGTGGCGGAGGGGGGGACATTGCTTACGAGCAGTACTTC,CSACGGGGDIAYEQYF
many,TRBJ1-6,.,TRBV11-2,TGTGCCAGCAGCTTAGACTCGGCAGCCTATAATTCACCCCTCCACTTT,CASSLDSAAYNSPLHF
once,TRBJ2-7,TRBD1,TRBV6-5,TGTACCAGCAGTTACTCAGGGACAGGGGGCACCTACGAGCAGTACTTC,CTSSYSGTGGTYEQYF
.,TRBJ2-1,TRBD2,TRBV5-6,TGTACCAGCAGCTTGAGGGGGACTAGCGGTCCCCGAGGTGAGCAGTTCTTC,CTSSLRGTSGPRGEQFF
.,TRBJ2-6,.,TRBV20-1,TGCAGTGCGATGGTAGGAGGGCATGGGGCCAATGTCCTGACTTTC,CSAMVGGHGANVLTF
.,TRBJ2-1,.,TRBV11-2,TGTGCCACCAGCTTAATCCTAACGGGGATTGATGAGCAGTTTTTC,CATSLILTGIDEQFF
.,TRBJ2-5,.,TRBV6-6,TGTGCCTGCAGTTCCCACGGACAGAGGCGGGAGACCCAGTACTTC,CACSSHGQRRETQYF
.,TRBJ2-4,TRBD2,TRBV11-2,TGTGCCAGCAGCTTCATTGGCGGGAGTTCAATAGCCAAAAACATTCAGTACTTC,CASSFIGGSSIAKNIQYF
.,TRBJ1-5,.,TRBV20-1,TGCAGTGCTACCGCCAGGACAGTATTTTATAGCAATCAGCCCCAGCAATTT,CSATARTVFYSNQPQQF
.,TRBJ1-2,TRBD1,TRBV6-6,TGTGCCAGCAGCCAAACGAGCAGGGGGGGCGACTATGGCTACGCCTTC,CASSQTSRGGDYGYAF